This T cell receptor beta chain was retrieved from a study of blood T cell repertoires in COVID-19. Across the study: Sites in the United States, Italy and Spain provided acute and convalescent COVID-19 samples.

CDR1 is SGHRS and CDR2 is YFSETQ in the germline V gene. The germline V and J ends were trimmed by 3 bases and 3 bases, with 10 bases remaining between them. There are 13 residues in the CDR3. Enrollment of patients from Seattle took place during active infection, with longitudinal follow-up. Assay: immunoSEQ multiplex PCR; the TCRdb copy retains only in-frame clones and omits some. The sample has approximately 180,000 clones, roughly 84% seen once; the top ten hold 6.5% to 9%. What was sequenced was peripheral blood. This sequence joins TRBV5-1 and TRBJ2-7, with D maybe TRBD1 (6 bases). The sequence came from a woman aged 40-49 years with COVID-19, enrolled during active disease. This chain's CDR3 is CASSWDTNYEQYF. DNA of the CDR3: TGCGCCAGCAGCTGGGACACCAACTACGAGCAGTACTTC.